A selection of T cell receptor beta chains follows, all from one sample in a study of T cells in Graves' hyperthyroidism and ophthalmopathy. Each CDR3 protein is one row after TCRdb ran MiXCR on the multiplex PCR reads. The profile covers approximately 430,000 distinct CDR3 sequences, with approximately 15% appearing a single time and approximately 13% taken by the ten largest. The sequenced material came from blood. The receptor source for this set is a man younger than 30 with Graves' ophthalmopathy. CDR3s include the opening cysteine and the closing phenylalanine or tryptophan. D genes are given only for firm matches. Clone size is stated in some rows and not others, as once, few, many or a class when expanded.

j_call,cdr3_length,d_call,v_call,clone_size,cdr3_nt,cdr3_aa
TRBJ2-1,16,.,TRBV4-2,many,TGTGCCAGCAGCCAAGATGTCAGGCCGACCTACAATGAGCAGTTCTTC,CASSQDVRPTYNEQFF
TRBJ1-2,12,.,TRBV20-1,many,TGCAGTGCTAGAGATCCCAGGGAAGGCTACACCTTC,CSARDPREGYTF
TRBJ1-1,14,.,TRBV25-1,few,TGTGCCAGCAGTGAATATATGACAGGCGATAAAGCTTTCTTT,CASSEYMTGDKAFF
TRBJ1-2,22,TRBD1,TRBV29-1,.,TGCAGCGTTGCGGGGGTGGGGAAGGGTGACAGGGTCCAGACGTCTACTAACTATGGCTACACCTTC,CSVAGVGKGDRVQTSTNYGYTF
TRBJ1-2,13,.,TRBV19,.,TGTGCCAGTAGTTCGGACGGGGCTTATGGCTACACCTTC,CASSSDGAYGYTF
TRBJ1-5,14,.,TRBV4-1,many,TGCGCCAGCAGCCAAGAAGAGGTCGATCAGCCCCAGCATTTT,CASSQEEVDQPQHF
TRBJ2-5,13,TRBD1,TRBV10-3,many,TGTGCCATCACTACGGACAGGGGAGAGACCCAGTACTTC,CAITTDRGETQYF
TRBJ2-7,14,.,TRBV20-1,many,TGCAGTAAACGTGGCGGAGCGAGCTCCTACGAGCAGTACTTC,CSKRGGASSYEQYF
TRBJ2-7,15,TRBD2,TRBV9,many,TGTGCCAGCAGCGTAGATGGCGGGAGCTCCTACGAGCAGTACTTC,CASSVDGGSSYEQYF
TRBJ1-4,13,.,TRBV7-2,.,TGTGCCAGCAGCCCAAACAGGGACGAAAAACTGTTTTTT,CASSPNRDEKLFF
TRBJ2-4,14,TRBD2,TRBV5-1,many,TGCGCCAGCAGCTTGGATAGCGGGGCGTTCATTCAGTACTTC,CASSLDSGAFIQYF
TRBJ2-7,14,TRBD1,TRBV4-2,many,TGTGCCAGCAGCCAAGTGGACAGGACCTACGAGCAGTACTTC,CASSQVDRTYEQYF
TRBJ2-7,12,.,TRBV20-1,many,TGCAGTGCGCAGACAGCTTCCTACGAGCAGTACTTC,CSAQTASYEQYF
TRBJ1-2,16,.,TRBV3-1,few,TGTGCCAGCAGCCAAGATATCGGACGGCGAGGCTATGGCTACACCTTC,CASSQDIGRRGYGYTF
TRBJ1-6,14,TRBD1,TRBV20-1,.,TGCAGTGCTATTCAGGGGGCTGAGACCTCACCCCTCCACTTT,CSAIQGAETSPLHF
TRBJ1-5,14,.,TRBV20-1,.,TGCAGTGCCGACCCCGGGGTGAGCAATCAGCCCCAGCATTTT,CSADPGVSNQPQHF
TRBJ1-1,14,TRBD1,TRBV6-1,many,TGTGCCAGCAGCCACAGGGGTCAGGGGACTGAAGCTTTCTTT,CASSHRGQGTEAFF
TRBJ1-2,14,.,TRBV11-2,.,TGTGCCAGCAGCTTAGTGCAGCGTGTGCGTGGCTACACCTTC,CASSLVQRVRGYTF
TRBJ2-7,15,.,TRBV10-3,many,TGTGCCATCAGTGAGAACCAATTAGGATCCTACGAGCAGTACTTC,CAISENQLGSYEQYF
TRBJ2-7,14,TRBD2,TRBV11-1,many,TGTGCCAGCAGCTTAAGGACTAGCGGGTACGAGCAGTACTTC,CASSLRTSGYEQYF
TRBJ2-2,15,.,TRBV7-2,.,TGTGCCAGCAGTCCTTACGAGATCCCAACCGGGGAGCTGTTTTTT,CASSPYEIPTGELFF
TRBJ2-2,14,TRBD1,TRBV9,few,TGTGCCAGCAGCGTCGACAGGGTTGGCGGGGAGCTGTTTTTT,CASSVDRVGGELFF
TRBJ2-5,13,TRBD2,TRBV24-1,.,TGTGCCACCGTCGCGGCGGGAGAAGAGACCCAGTACTTC,CATVAAGEETQYF
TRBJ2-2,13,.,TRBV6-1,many,TGTGCCAGCAGTCCTAACGTAGCCGGGGAGCTGTTTTTT,CASSPNVAGELFF
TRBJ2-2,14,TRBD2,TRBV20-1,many,TGCAGTGCTACTAGCGGGGGACCCACCGGGGAGCTGTTTTTT,CSATSGGPTGELFF
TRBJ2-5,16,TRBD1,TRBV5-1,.,TGCGCCAGCAGCTCCGGGACAGGGGGGTACCAAGAGACCCAGTACTTC,CASSSGTGGYQETQYF
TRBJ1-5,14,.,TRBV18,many,TGTGCCAGCTCACCTGAACAGGGATATCAGCCCCAGCATTTT,CASSPEQGYQPQHF